The 32 T cell receptor beta chains reported below all come from one sample, sequenced in a study of cytomegalovirus exposure and HLA in healthy donors. Measured with immunoSEQ multiplex PCR; TCRdb has only the in-frame clones, and not every one. The sample records approximately 58,000 clones, 90% to 95% being singletons. The sample consisted of PBMCs. These receptors all come from a man aged 18 to 29 in good health and CMV-seronegative.

This chain joins TRBV6-6 and TRBJ2-2; 10 bases are shared with TRBD2. V shed 0 bases, J shed 9 bases, and the junction held 7 bases outside the gene matches. Germline-derived CDR1 and CDR2 are MNHNY and SVGAGI (reference sequence). CDR3 length: 16 residues. In DNA, the CDR3 is TGTGCCAGCAGTTACTCGATGGCTAGCGGGAGCAGGGAGCTGTTTTTT. It specifies CASSYSMASGSRELFF.

V gene TRBV2 combines with J gene TRBJ2-2, with 9 bases fitting TRBD2. Trimming took 6 bases from V and 1 from J; bases not matched to a gene: 15. The germline V gene has CDR1 SNHLY and CDR2 FYNNEI. The CDR3 loop spans 19 amino acids. Here the CDR3 DNA reads TGTGCCAGCAGACCACTGGGAGCGGGAGGATCTGGGAACACCGGGGAGCTGTTTTTT. Translating gives CASRPLGAGGSGNTGELFF.

The chain's CDR3 is CASSLDSGSVYEQYF. The DNA of the CDR3 is TGCGCCAGCAGCTTGGATTCAGGTAGTGTCTACGAGCAGTACTTC. V is TRBV5-1 and J is TRBJ2-7; D not resolved. V dropped 0 bases and J dropped 3 bases, with 13 bases sitting between them. Germline V CDR1 and CDR2: SGHRS, YFSETQ. The CDR3 consists of 15 residues.

The V and J genes are TRBV28 and TRBJ2-1, with TRBD2 identical over 11 bases. Germline assignment: CDR1 MDHEN and CDR2 SYDVKM. V trimming: 8 bases; J trimming: 3 bases; junction bases outside the gene matches: 6. The CDR3 is 15 residues long. The CDR3 region has the DNA TGTGCCAGCCGCCGGACTAGCGGGCTCTACAATGAGCAGTTCTTC. This translates into CASRRTSGLYNEQFF.

The chain employs TRBV4-3 and TRBJ2-7; 8 bases fit TRBD2. Germline V gene sequence: CDR1 LGHNA, CDR2 YSLEER. The CDR3 spans 16 residues. Trimming took 0 bases from V and 2 from J; bases not matched to a gene: 6. CDR3 nucleotides: TGCGCCAGCAGCCAAGACGGTTTAGCGGGACCCTACGAGCAGTACTTC. Its translation is CASSQDGLAGPYEQYF.

This sequence joins TRBV30 and TRBJ1-1; tentative D call: TRBD1 (6 bases). The V end was cut by 3 bases, the J end by 4 bases, with 12 bases between. The CDR3 has 13 residues. Germline-derived CDR1 and CDR2 are GTSNPN and SVGIG (reference sequence). CDR3 in DNA: TGTGCCTGGAGGAGAACAGGGACCACTGAAGCTTTCTTT. Translation: CAWRRTGTTEAFF.

The chain couples TRBV5-1 to TRBJ2-1; maybe TRBD1 (6 bases). Germline V gene sequence: CDR1 SGHRS, CDR2 YFSETQ. The CDR3 length is 17 residues. The V gene lost 0 bases and the J gene lost 3 bases, with 16 bases spanning the gap. CDR3 protein: CASSLVIGGPNYNEQFF. DNA for the CDR3: TGCGCCAGCAGCTTGGTCATTGGGGGCCCCAACTACAATGAGCAGTTCTTC.

The chain recombines TRBV6-4 with TRBJ2-3, with D uncertain. Germline CDR1 is MRHNA and CDR2 is SNTAGT. V was shortened by 3 bases and J by 0 bases, with 7 bases between the two germline ends. This CDR3 contains 14 residues. The CDR3 bases are TGTGCCAGCAGTGAATGGGCCAGCACAGATACGCAGTATTTT. Residues: CASSEWASTDTQYF.

This clone has only a few counts. The V call is TRBV11-2, the J call TRBJ2-7; weak D call: TRBD2 (5 bases). This CDR3 is built from 11 residues. Germline V CDR1 and CDR2: SGHAT, FQNNGV. Trimming took 3 bases from V and 5 from J, leaving 5 bases between them. As DNA, the CDR3 is TGTGCCAGCAGCTTGGGAGACGAGCAGTACTTC. Residues: CASSLGDEQYF.

The chain employs TRBV5-4 and TRBJ2-4; 11 nucleotides line up with TRBD1. Germline CDR1 reads SGHNT; CDR2 reads YYREEE (reference sequence). The CDR3 sequence is 16 residues long. The V and J ends lost 3 bases and 2 bases, in that order; junction bases with no gene match: 4. The CDR3 loop is CASSSGQGVTKNIQYF. CDR3 bases: TGTGCCAGCAGCTCGGGACAGGGGGTAACCAAAAACATTCAGTACTTC.

This chain joins TRBV2 and TRBJ2-1, with 10 bases that match TRBD2. The germline V gene encodes CDR1 SNHLY and CDR2 FYNNEI. With V trimmed by 3 bases and J by 6 bases, 5 bases remained unmatched. This CDR3 comprises 15 residues. The CDR3 DNA reads as TGTGCCAGCAGTGATGGGCTAGCGGGAGTCAATGAGCAGTTCTTC. Its protein product is CASSDGLAGVNEQFF. Combining the CDR3 with reference TRBV2 and TRBJ2-1 gives the whole variable domain EPEVTQTPSHQVTQMGQEVILRCVPISNHLYFYWYRQILGQKVEFLVSFYNNEISEKSEIFDDQFSVERPDGSNFTLKIRSTKLEDSAMYFCASSDGLAGVNEQFFGPGTRLTVL.

The chain carries TRBV19 and TRBJ1-1, with TRBD1 as a possible D gene (5 bases). The V gene lost 6 bases and the J gene lost 4 bases, with 12 bases spanning the gap. CDR1 is LNHDA and CDR2 is SQIVND in the germline V gene (reference sequence). This CDR3 comprises 13 residues. CDR3 sequence reads: CASSKTVLTEAFF. The CDR3 nucleotides are TGTGCCAGTAGCAAGACAGTCCTCACTGAAGCTTTCTTT.

The rearrangement uses TRBV5-1 and TRBJ1-1, with D perhaps matching TRBD1 (6 bases). V was shortened by 2 bases and J by 4 bases, with 9 bases between the two germline ends. The V gene's germline CDR1 is SGHRS and CDR2 YFSETQ. This CDR3 region has 13 residues. This CDR3 is CASSFTGPTEAFF. The CDR3 DNA is TGCGCCAGCAGCTTTACAGGGCCCACTGAAGCTTTCTTT. Together with reference TRBV5-1 and TRBJ1-1, the CDR3 gives the full variable domain: KAGVTQTPRYLIKTRGQQVTLSCSPISGHRSVSWYQQTPGQGLQFLFEYFSETQRNKGNFPGRFSGRQFSNSRSEMNVSTLELGDSALYLCASSFTGPTEAFFGQGTRLTVV.

The V gene is TRBV4-1, the J gene TRBJ2-3; no clear D. Germline V gene sequence: CDR1 MGHRA, CDR2 YSYEKL. The CDR3 length is 15 residues. V was clipped by 0 bases and J by 0 bases, with 7 bases between them. The CDR3 region has the DNA TGCGCCAGCAGCCAAGAATTCAGAAGCACAGATACGCAGTATTTT. This translates into CASSQEFRSTDTQYF.

The V call is TRBV6-5, the J call TRBJ2-3; D might be TRBD2 (5 bases). The germline gives CDR1 MNHEY, CDR2 SVGAGI. Deletions cut 2 bases from V and 6 bases from J, with 12 bases between. The CDR3 contains 14 residues. CDR3 DNA: TGTGCCAGCAGTTACCGGCGGGCCAAGGATACGCAGTATTTT. Amino acid sequence: CASSYRRAKDTQYF.

The CDR3: CASSWTPGGTEAFF. The CDR3 DNA is TGTGCCAGCAGTTGGACTCCCGGGGGGACTGAAGCTTTCTTT. The chain couples TRBV27 to TRBJ1-1; D might be TRBD1 (5 bases). Trimming cost V 4 bases and J 5 bases, with 14 bases left between them. CDR3 length equals 14 residues. The germline CDR1 and CDR2 sequences are MNHEY and SMNVEV (reference sequence).

The chain has TRBV5-4 and TRBJ2-5, with 7 bases fitting TRBD1. CDR3 size: 12 residues. V was clipped by 4 bases and J by 4 bases; unmatched bases: 1. Germline-derived CDR1 and CDR2 are SGHNT and YYREEE (reference sequence). For the CDR3, the DNA is TGTGCCAGCAGCCGGGACAGAGAGACCCAGTACTTC. Translation gives CASSRDRETQYF.

The rearrangement links TRBV19 to TRBJ1-4; tentatively, D is TRBD1 (5 bases). V lost 11 bases and J lost 0, with 13 bases in between. Germline V gene sequence: CDR1 LNHDA, CDR2 SQIVND (reference sequence). The CDR3 runs to 14 residues. The DNA for the CDR3 is TGTGCCTGCCAGGACATCCCAACTAATGAAAAACTGTTTTTT. It yields the protein CACQDIPTNEKLFF.

This chain links TRBV6-5 with TRBJ2-7; D might be TRBD2 (5 bases). The CDR3 covers 14 residues. The ends were cut back, 6 bases at V and 3 bases at J, with 15 bases in the middle. CDR1 MNHEY and CDR2 SVGAGI come from the germline V gene. This chain's CDR3 is CASSSSDPSYEQYF. For the CDR3, the DNA is TGTGCCAGCAGCAGTAGCGACCCCAGCTACGAGCAGTACTTC.

The V and J genes are TRBV5-1 and TRBJ1-1; TRBD1 matches at 8 bases. In germline, CDR1 is SGHRS, CDR2 YFSETQ. V lost 5 bases and J lost 5; bases outside the gene matches: 5. The CDR3 loop spans 13 amino acids. The CDR3 nucleotides are TGCGCCAGCAGGGCTACAGGGGGGACTGAAGCTTTCTTT. It translates to CASRATGGTEAFF. Full variable domain (remainder filled in from reference TRBV5-1 and TRBJ1-1): KAGVTQTPRYLIKTRGQQVTLSCSPISGHRSVSWYQQTPGQGLQFLFEYFSETQRNKGNFPGRFSGRQFSNSRSEMNVSTLELGDSALYLCASRATGGTEAFFGQGTRLTVV.

The V call is TRBV7-9, the J call TRBJ1-4; 7 positions agree with TRBD1. The CDR3 sequence is 15 residues long. Losses at the gene ends were 5 bases for V and 0 bases for J; bases not matched to a gene: 3. Germline CDR1 reads SEHNR; CDR2 reads FQNEAQ (reference sequence). CDR3 in DNA: TGTGCCAGCAGCCCTGGGACAGCAACTAATGAAAAACTGTTTTTT. This sequence encodes CASSPGTATNEKLFF.

The V call is TRBV25-1, the J call TRBJ1-1; 8 nucleotides match TRBD1. The CDR3 runs 17 residues. In germline, CDR1 is MGHDK, CDR2 SYGVNS. V lost 0 bases to trimming and J lost 1 base; unmatched junction nucleotides: 7. This CDR3 reads CASSEYYQGAENTEAFF. DNA of the CDR3: TGTGCCAGCAGTGAATATTACCAGGGGGCGGAGAACACTGAAGCTTTCTTT. Combining the CDR3 with reference TRBV25-1 and TRBJ1-1 gives the whole variable domain EADIYQTPRYLVIGTGKKITLECSQTMGHDKMYWYQQDPGMELHLIHYSYGVNSTEKGDLSSESTVSRIRTEHFPLTLESARPSHTSQYLCASSEYYQGAENTEAFFGQGTRLTVV.

Here the CDR3 DNA reads TGTGCCACGACGACTGGGAGCAATCAGCCCCAGCATTTT. This gives the protein CATTTGSNQPQHF. The chain employs TRBV28 and TRBJ1-5, with no clear D. The CDR3 has 13 amino acids. Germline loops: CDR1 MDHEN, CDR2 SYDVKM. V dropped 10 bases and J dropped 1 base, with 11 bases sitting between them.

V is TRBV27 and J is TRBJ2-7; 10 nucleotides agree with TRBD2. J was trimmed by 5 bases and V by 3 bases; bases with no gene match: 7. Per germline, CDR1 MNHEY and CDR2 SMNVEV (reference sequence). The CDR3 runs to 15 residues. The CDR3 loop reads CASSLSGRAQDEQYF. Here the CDR3 DNA reads TGTGCCAGCAGTTTGAGCGGGAGGGCCCAGGACGAGCAGTACTTC.

This chain uses TRBV28 with TRBJ2-5, with 16 bases that match TRBD2. The J segment lost 7 bases and the V segment lost 6 bases, leaving 14 bases of the junction unmatched. In germline, CDR1 is MDHEN, CDR2 SYDVKM. The CDR3 is 18 amino acids. The chain's CDR3 is CASRLGLAGGPSSGTQYF. CDR3 sequence (DNA): TGTGCCAGCAGACTGGGACTAGCGGGAGGGCCTTCTTCGGGGACCCAGTACTTC.

This chain joins TRBV19 and TRBJ1-1; the match to TRBD1 covers 8 bases. The germline gives CDR1 LNHDA, CDR2 SQIVND (reference sequence). The CDR3 length is 16 residues. Unmatched junction bases numbered 12, after V lost 3 bases and J lost 6 bases. CDR3 bases: TGTGCCAGTAGTATGAACAGACAGGGGATTGCGGCTGAAGCTTTCTTT. Its translation: CASSMNRQGIAAEAFF.

J is TRBJ2-7 and V is TRBV6-1; 7 nucleotides line up with TRBD1. The CDR3 spans 13 residues. V gave up 7 bases and J gave up 6 bases; unmatched junction bases: 9. Germline values: CDR1 MNHNS, CDR2 SASEGT. In nucleotides, the CDR3 is TGTGCCAGCACCGGCAGGGGGAGTGGCGAGCAGTACTTC. Translated: CASTGRGSGEQYF.

The gene calls are TRBV2 and TRBJ2-2; possible D gene TRBD2, 5 bases. There are 14 residues in the CDR3. CDR1 and CDR2 from the germline V gene are SNHLY and FYNNEI. Deletions cut 6 bases from V and 4 bases from J, with 12 bases between. CDR3 loop: CASRVEGGTGELFF. The CDR3, as DNA: TGTGCCAGCAGAGTTGAAGGAGGCACCGGGGAGCTGTTTTTT.

This clone has more than one count but fewer than ten. The chain couples TRBV6-5 to TRBJ2-5; D possibly corresponds to TRBD2 (5 bases). Deletions cut 6 bases from V and 5 bases from J, with 16 bases between. Germline CDR1 is MNHEY and CDR2 is SVGAGI. The CDR3 totals 14 residues. The CDR3 region has the DNA TGTGCCAGCAGCCCGGGTAGAAAGCGGGAGACCCAGTACTTC. Translated: CASSPGRKRETQYF.

V and J are TRBV19 and TRBJ2-1; 12 positions agree with TRBD2. This CDR3 comprises 13 residues. V was pared by 5 bases and J by 10 bases, with 3 bases of the junction left unmatched. CDR1 and CDR2 (germline): LNHDA, SQIVND (reference sequence). CDR3 nucleotides: TGTGCCAGTAGTCTAGCGGGAGGGGGGGAGCAGTTCTTC. Its translation is CASSLAGGGEQFF.

The V call is TRBV12-5, the J call TRBJ2-2; D gene unclear. The CDR3 has 13 residues. The V and J ends lost 0 bases and 7 bases respectively, with 6 bases between them. Germline lookup yields CDR1 LGHNT and CDR2 FRNRAP. In nucleotides, the CDR3 is TGTGCTAGTGGTTTGGTAATCAGCGGGGAGCTGTTTTTT. It specifies CASGLVISGELFF. Full variable domain (missing parts from reference TRBV12-5 and TRBJ2-2): DARVTQTPRHKVTEMGQEVTMRCQPILGHNTVFWYRQTMMQGLELLAYFRNRAPLDDSGMPKDRFSAEMPDATLATLKIQPSEPRDSAVYFCASGLVISGELFFGEGSRLTVL.

The chain combines TRBV7-9 with TRBJ1-4; unclear D gene. Trimming removed 6 bases from V and 5 bases from J, with 10 bases in between. Germline CDR1 and CDR2: SEHNR and FQNEAQ (reference sequence). The CDR3 sequence is 13 residues long. Written as DNA, the CDR3 is TGTGCCAGCAGACCGGGAGTGAATGAAAAACTGTTTTTT. Translated, it gives CASRPGVNEKLFF.